The T cell receptor (beta chain) under discussion was sequenced for a study of shared clonotypes between healthy human individuals. This table comes from immunoSEQ multiplex PCR, and its TCRdb copy is limited to in-frame clones, with some not included. Of some 1,100,000 clones listed, about 80% are singletons. CDR1 is MNHNS and CDR2 is SASEGT in the germline V gene. V shed 4 bases and J shed 2 bases, with 9 bases lying between them. The CDR3 runs 14 residues. The clonotype comes from a young man in good health. Some clones in this sample may be carry-over from other donors' samples. The V gene is TRBV6-1, the J gene TRBJ2-1; a weak D match, TRBD2 (5 bases). The source material was memory CD4+ T cells from PBMCs. Subset reported: CD45RA-negative fraction. CDR3 coding DNA: TGTGCCAGCAGTGGGACTCGGACCTACAATGAGCAGTTCTTC. Its translation is CASSGTRTYNEQFF.